This paragraph covers one T cell receptor beta chain sequence. The germline CDR1 and CDR2 sequences are MNHEY and SMNVEV (reference sequence). The CDR3 has 13 amino acids. Trimming cost V 5 bases and J 2 bases, with 7 bases left between them. This specimen comes from a study of T-cell reconstitution after alpha-beta-depleted transplantation in children. Unique molecular identifiers were incorporated into the prepared TCRbeta library. TCRdb ran MiXCR on the PCR reads and lists one entry per CDR3 protein. This sample has about 610,000 distinct CDR3 sequences, with 10% found just once. Sequenced material: PBMCs from the stem cell graft donor, taken from the stem cell graft. This clonotype originated in a human donor who donated a stem cell graft to a child with acute myeloid leukemia. The chain links TRBV27 to TRBJ1-3; D unresolved. The DNA of the CDR3 is TGTGCCAGCAGTCCGCCGACTGGAAACACCATATATTTT. Translation gives CASSPPTGNTIYF.